This TCR beta chain comes out of a study of T cells after yellow fever vaccination. As for the study in general: Some fractions had low cell numbers, and these were prepared with SMART-Seq v4 Ultra Low Input.

The TCR cDNA carried a universal primer site and UMIs from 5'RACE template switching. MiXCR, run by TCRdb on the 5' RACE reads, gives a single entry per CDR3 protein. The sample includes about 340,000 distinct CDR3 sequences, 3% to 4.5% seen only once; the top ten take 20% to 25%. The CDR3 sequence is 16 residues long. V was trimmed by 1 base and J by 1 base, leaving 11 bases between them. CDR1 and CDR2 from the germline V gene are SGHVS and FQNEAQ. This clonotype was picked up many times. Its antigen remains unidentified. Notes on the study in general: Reappearing after the booster were most of the clones from primary vaccination (roughly 95% CD4, approximately 86% CD8).

Sequenced material: PBMCs, taken 5 days after the yellow fever booster vaccination. The clonotype originates from a man aged 18 to 30 who received the YFV17D yellow fever vaccine. The rearrangement joins TRBV7-8 to TRBJ1-5; D may be TRBD1 (6 bases). The CDR3 is CASSLDWGASNQPQHF. In DNA, the CDR3 is TGTGCCAGCAGCTTAGATTGGGGGGCAAGCAATCAGCCCCAGCATTTT.